These 19 T cell receptor beta chains came from one sample sequenced in a study of T cell clonality in common variable immunodeficiency. The method was immunoSEQ multiplex PCR; TCRdb's version includes in-frame clones alone and lacks a portion of them. The repertoire has 35,000 to 45,000 clones, none seen only once; the ten largest take approximately 3.6%. Sequencing was carried out using peripheral blood mononuclear cells. Receptors were obtained from a person aged 18 to 75 in good health.

This clone was counted ten times or more. The CDR3 DNA, read in part, is TGCGCCAGCAGCGCGGTGGGCTCGCGATCTGGGGCCAACGTG. Translated, it gives CASSAVGSRSGANV. The entire CDR3 sequence reads CASSAVGSRSGANVLFF. The chain is built from TRBV5-1 and TRBJ2-2; a weak D match, TRBD1 (5 bases). Read sequence stops 3 residues before the CDR3 end, and the germline J gene provides the missing end. Germline V gene sequence: CDR1 SGHRS, CDR2 YFSETQ. CDR3 length: 17 amino acids.

This clone was observed at least ten times. The CDR3 sequence: CSAIQIDRGEGYTF. The CDR3 bases that were read are TGCAGTGCTATACAAATCGACAGGGGGGAGGGC. The chain links TRBV20-1 to TRBJ1-2, with 9 bases fitting TRBD1. The read is 3 residues too short to cover the CDR3 end, so that end is filled in from the germline J gene. Germline assignment: CDR1 DFQATT and CDR2 SNEGSKA (reference sequence). CDR3 length: 14 amino acids.

This clone was observed at least ten times. The read halts 3 residues ahead of the CDR3 end, with the missing end drawn from the germline J gene. The chain carries TRBV5-1 and TRBJ1-5; D possibly corresponds to TRBD1 (6 bases). The CDR3 consists of 16 residues. Trimming removed 0 bases from V and 1 base from J, with 11 bases in between. CDR1 is SGHRS, CDR2 YFSETQ, per germline. The DNA read from the CDR3 is TGCGCCAGCAGCTTGGAGGCAGGGGAGAGCAATCAGCCC. It encodes CASSLEAGESNQP. The full CDR3 reads CASSLEAGESNQPQHF.

This clone showed up many times. The read ends 3 residues before the CDR3 terminus; that terminus is restored from the germline J gene. V gene TRBV7-9 combines with J gene TRBJ1-1, with D perhaps matching TRBD1 (6 bases). Germline lookup yields CDR1 SEHNR and CDR2 FQNEAQ (reference sequence). CDR3 length equals 13 residues. Partial CDR3 DNA: TGTGCCAGCAGCTTGCGATTACAGGGCTCG. This codes for CASSLRLQGS. The CDR3 in full is CASSLRLQGSAFF.

Concerning this clone: With the read ending 3 residues before the CDR3 end, the germline J gene is used to fill in that end. This chain uses TRBV2 with TRBJ2-3; TRBD1 matches at 8 bases. The length of the CDR3 is 16 residues. The germline V gene encodes CDR1 SNHLY and CDR2 FYNNEI. The CDR3 loop reads CASRDGTGWGKETQYF. The covered CDR3 bases are TGTGCCAGCAGGGACGGGACAGGCTGGGGAAAAGAGACG.

Turning to this clone: The read ends 3 residues shy of where the CDR3 ends; the end is completed using the germline J gene. This sequence joins TRBV7-9 and TRBJ1-2; unclear D gene. The CDR3 spans 13 residues. CDR1 and CDR2 from the germline V gene are SEHNR and FQNEAQ (reference sequence). The CDR3 bases that were read are TGTGCCAGCAGCCCCCGAACCTTACACGAC. It encodes CASSPRTLHD. The CDR3 in full is CASSPRTLHDYTF.

This clone was seen repeatedly, ten times or more. Read sequence stops 3 residues before the CDR3 end, and the germline J gene provides the missing end. The chain joins TRBV20-1 to TRBJ1-5; 7 nucleotides align to TRBD1. This CDR3 has 15 residues. The germline CDR1 and CDR2 sequences are DFQATT and SNEGSKA (reference sequence). Trimming removed 0 bases from V and 6 bases from J; junction bases left unmatched: 8. The CDR3: CSARDQGVYSQPQHF. Partial CDR3 DNA: TGCAGTGCTAGAGATCAGGGGGTGTATAGTCAGCCC.

This clone has ten or more counts. With the read ending 3 residues before the CDR3 end, the germline J gene is used to fill in that end. This rearrangement joins TRBV30 to TRBJ2-5; TRBD2 agrees at 15 bases. The J segment lost 4 bases and the V segment lost 5 bases, leaving 8 bases of the junction unmatched. This CDR3 has 16 amino acids. Germline V gene lookup returns CDR1 GTSNPN and CDR2 SVGIG (reference sequence). CDR3 region: CAWGGSGLAGGETQYF. The sequenced CDR3 bases are TGTGCCTGGGGAGGTTCGGGACTAGCGGGAGGAGAGACC.

There are many counts of this clone. The read terminates 3 residues ahead of where the CDR3 ends, so the germline J gene completes it. The chain links TRBV28 to TRBJ1-5; D is unclear. Trimming took off 0 bases at V and 5 bases at J, with 5 bases between the two ends. The CDR3 totals 13 residues. CDR1 is MDHEN and CDR2 is SYDVKM in the germline V gene. CDR3 sequence: CASSLWGYQPQHF. Incomplete CDR3 DNA: TGTGCCAGCAGTTTATGGGGCTATCAGCCC.

Details on this clone: The sequence runs out 3 residues before the end of the CDR3; the remainder is reconstructed from the germline J gene. The rearrangement joins TRBV19 to TRBJ2-5; 11 nucleotides agree with TRBD1. The CDR3 loop spans 14 amino acids. The germline CDR1 and CDR2 sequences are LNHDA and SQIVND (reference sequence). Trimming cost V 6 bases and J 3 bases; bases outside gene matches: 3. CDR3 sequence: CASSWTGGEETQYF. CDR3 DNA, as far as it was read: TGTGCCAGTAGCTGGACAGGGGGCGAAGAGACC.

This clone was recorded many times. Read data end 3 residues before the CDR3 end; the end is taken from the germline J gene. This chain connects TRBV12-5 to TRBJ2-5; 7 bases align to TRBD1. This CDR3 has 13 amino acids. V dropped 6 bases and J dropped 3; count of bases not matched to a gene: 4. Germline V gives CDR1 LGHNT, CDR2 FRNRAP. CDR3 region: CASGRGTEETQYF. Incomplete CDR3 DNA: TGTGCTAGTGGAAGAGGGACAGAAGAGACC.

This clone was observed at least ten times. The read halts 3 residues ahead of the CDR3 end, with the missing end drawn from the germline J gene. The chain joins TRBV20-1 to TRBJ2-1; 8 bases are a match to TRBD1. Trimming took 4 bases from V and 8 from J; bases not matched to a gene: 10. This CDR3 has 14 amino acids. Germline CDR1 and CDR2: DFQATT and SNEGSKA (reference sequence). CDR3 sequence: CSAIRQSGGDEQFF. Partial CDR3 DNA: TGCAGTGCTATCCGACAGTCAGGGGGCGATGAG.

This clone was observed at least ten times. The CDR3 extends 3 residues past the end of the read, so its final part is completed from the germline J gene. The V call is TRBV13, the J call TRBJ2-7; D not resolved. CDR1 and CDR2 (germline): PRHDT, FYEKMQ (reference sequence). V dropped 0 bases and J dropped 0 bases, with 9 bases sitting between them. The CDR3 runs to 15 residues. The CDR3 bases that were read are TGTGCCAGCAGCTTAGGGGCCCGCAGCTCCTACGAG. Translated, it gives CASSLGARSSYE. The complete CDR3 protein is CASSLGARSSYEQYF.

Ten or more counts support this clone. The read finishes 3 residues shy of the CDR3 end, and the germline J gene is used to complete it. The chain couples TRBV30 to TRBJ2-5; D may be TRBD2 (6 bases). CDR1 and CDR2 (germline): GTSNPN, SVGIG (reference sequence). CDR3 length: 12 amino acids. V was shortened by 2 bases and J by 7 bases, with 11 bases between the two germline ends. This CDR3 reads CAWSPGDATQYF. CDR3 DNA, as far as it was read: TGTGCCTGGAGTCCGGGGGACGCGACC.

This clone was seen more than once but under ten times. Read coverage stops 3 residues before the CDR3 terminus; the germline J gene supplies the remainder. This chain uses TRBV2 with TRBJ1-1, with D tentatively TRBD1 (5 bases). The CDR3 totals 13 residues. Germline CDR1 reads SNHLY; CDR2 reads FYNNEI. Between the trimmed V and J ends, which lost 6 bases and 4 bases, there was a span of 12 bases. Incomplete CDR3 DNA: TGTGCCAGCAGACTCGGGGGGAGCACTGAA. Amino acid sequence: CASRLGGSTE. The whole CDR3 sequence is CASRLGGSTEAFF.

A word on this clone: The sequence runs out 3 residues before the end of the CDR3; the remainder is reconstructed from the germline J gene. This chain connects TRBV7-3 to TRBJ2-2; D unresolved. Deletions cut 4 bases from V and 4 bases from J, with 13 bases between. The length of the CDR3 is 15 residues. Germline-derived CDR1 and CDR2 are SGHTA and FQGTGA. The CDR3 loop reads CASSYLSPVTGELFF. The DNA read from the CDR3 is TGTGCCAGCAGCTATTTATCCCCGGTCACCGGGGAG.

This clone was recorded at least ten times. The DNA ends 3 residues before the CDR3 does, and the rest of the CDR3 is filled in from the germline J gene. V is TRBV20-1 and J is TRBJ2-3, with TRBD1 matching over 7 bases. The CDR3 covers 15 residues. Germline CDR1 DFQATT, CDR2 SNEGSKA (reference sequence). The part of the CDR3 DNA that was read is TGCAGTGCTAGGGGGTTGGGACAGACCAATCAGCCG. Encoded protein: CSARGLGQTNQP. The entire CDR3 protein is CSARGLGQTNQPQYF.

This clone was observed many times. Read data end 3 residues before the CDR3 end; the end is taken from the germline J gene. The rearrangement uses TRBV6-4 and TRBJ1-5, with 7 bases fitting TRBD1. Unmatched junction bases numbered 8, after V lost 5 bases and J lost 4 bases. The CDR3 has 15 residues. Germline V lookup: CDR1 MRHNA, CDR2 SNTAGT. The covered CDR3 bases are TGTGCCAGCAGTTATCCGGGACAGCCTAATCAGCCC. It encodes CASSYPGQPNQP. The complete CDR3 reads CASSYPGQPNQPQHF.

This clone has just a few counts. The read falls 3 residues short of the CDR3 end, and the missing part is taken from the germline J gene. This chain joins TRBV5-1 and TRBJ1-2; a possible D gene is TRBD1 (6 bases). The germline V gene encodes CDR1 SGHRS and CDR2 YFSETQ. The V and J ends lost 0 bases and 0 bases respectively, with 12 bases between them. The CDR3 contains 16 residues. The CDR3 spells CASSLVGQPANYGYTF. The CDR3 DNA, read in part, is TGCGCCAGCAGCTTGGTTGGACAGCCAGCTAACTATGGC.